These 13 T cell receptor beta chains were all obtained from the same sample, sequenced in a study of identical twins. TCRdb reprocessed the 5' RACE reads with MiXCR, giving one entry per CDR3 protein. The data contain around 250,000 distinct CDR3 sequences, approximately 5.9% of them singletons. The sample was also linked to a second study, of T cells expressing NK-cell markers.

Material for sequencing was CD8+ T cells sorted from blood. These receptors were collected from a woman between 18 and 29 years old in good health.

This clonotype was found a few times. CDR3 in amino acids: CASSPGDFTNYGYTF. CDR3 in DNA: TGTGCCAGCAGCCCCGGGGACTTTACTAACTATGGCTACACCTTC. The chain is built from TRBV7-9 and TRBJ1-2, with a tentative D call TRBD1 (5 bases). The V end lost 5 bases, the J end lost 0 bases, and 13 bases lay between the germline ends. Germline loops: CDR1 SEHNR, CDR2 FQNEAQ (reference sequence). The CDR3 runs to 15 residues.

This clonotype was recorded many times. DNA for the CDR3: TGTGCCAGCAGGAGCCAGGGGGTCTATGAGCAGTTCTTC. Translation gives CASRSQGVYEQFF. The V and J genes are TRBV12-3 or TRBV12-4 and TRBJ2-1, with 7 bases matching TRBD1. J lost 8 bases, V lost 6 bases, and 7 bases had no gene match. The CDR3 covers 13 residues.

In its sample, this clonotype was seen a few times. The chain employs TRBV6-1 and TRBJ1-2; no firm D call. The CDR3 is made up of 14 amino acids. The V gene lost 6 bases and the J gene lost 2 bases, with 13 bases spanning the gap. Germline loops: CDR1 MNHNS, CDR2 SASEGT. DNA of the CDR3: TGTGCCAGCAGCCGGCTCGACAAGAACTATGGCTACACCTTC. Its translation: CASSRLDKNYGYTF.

The chain couples TRBV7-1 to TRBJ2-6; TRBD1 matches 9 bases. TRBV7-1 is an open reading frame whose function is uncertain. Trimming took 3 bases from V and 0 from J; bases not matched to a gene: 18. This CDR3 spans 22 amino acids. Here the CDR3 reads CASSSIPGQGRLESSGANVLTF. The CDR3 DNA sequence: TGTGCCAGCAGCTCGATCCCGGGACAGGGCCGACTTGAGAGCTCTGGGGCCAACGTCCTGACTTTC.

The chain is built from TRBV20-1 and TRBJ2-5; the D gene is possibly TRBD2 (6 bases). This CDR3 is 16 amino acids long. The germline V gene encodes CDR1 DFQATT and CDR2 SNEGSKA (reference sequence). V was clipped by 3 bases and J by 0 bases, with 17 bases between them. The CDR3 DNA is TGCAGTGCTAGCTCCTCCGGGACTTCGTACCAAGAGACCCAGTACTTC. This sequence encodes CSASSSGTSYQETQYF.

V and J are TRBV29-1 and TRBJ2-5; D gene ambiguous. The germline CDR1 and CDR2 sequences are SQVTM and ANQGSEA. This CDR3 spans 14 amino acids. V dropped 0 bases and J dropped 3 bases, with 11 bases sitting between them. In DNA, the CDR3 is TGCAGCGTTGAAGATATACGGGCAGAAGAGACCCAGTACTTC. Its protein is CSVEDIRAEETQYF. The whole variable domain, remainder taken from reference TRBV29-1 and TRBJ2-5, is SAVISQKPSRDICQRGTSLTIQCQVDSQVTMMFWYRQQPGQSLTLIATANQGSEATYESGFVIDKFPISRPNLTFSTLTVSNMSPEDSSIYLCSVEDIRAEETQYFGPGTRLLVL.

This clonotype has a handful of counts. The rearrangement joins TRBV2 to TRBJ2-3, with 8 bases matching TRBD2. Germline CDR1 is SNHLY and CDR2 is FYNNEI. CDR3 length equals 15 residues. With V trimmed by 3 bases and J by 5 bases, 7 bases remained unmatched. The CDR3 sequence: CASSDLAGGLDTQYF. The DNA of the CDR3 is TGTGCCAGCAGTGATTTGGCGGGGGGATTAGATACGCAGTATTTT.

In its sample, this clonotype was seen a few times. The genes are TRBV28 and TRBJ2-7; a possible D gene is TRBD1 (5 bases). V lost 2 bases and J 3 bases, leaving 14 bases between the germline ends. The V gene's germline CDR1 is MDHEN and CDR2 SYDVKM. This CDR3 has 15 amino acids. DNA for the CDR3: TGTGCCAGCAGTTTAGGCAGGGCGGCGTACTACGAGCAGTACTTC. Residues: CASSLGRAAYYEQYF. The whole variable domain, filled in from reference TRBV28 and TRBJ2-7, reads DVKVTQSSRYLVKRTGEKVFLECVQDMDHENMFWYRQDPGLGLRLIYFSYDVKMKEKGDIPEGYSVSREKKERFSLILESASTNQTSMYLCASSLGRAAYYEQYFGPGTRLTVT.

This clonotype turned up a few times. The V and J genes are TRBV27 and TRBJ2-3; weak D call: TRBD1 (5 bases). CDR3 size: 13 residues. The germline gives CDR1 MNHEY, CDR2 SMNVEV (reference sequence). The V and J ends lost 3 bases and 7 bases respectively, with 11 bases between them. DNA for the CDR3: TGTGCCAGCAGTTTCTCATACAGGAATACGCAGTATTTT. Translation: CASSFSYRNTQYF.

This clonotype was observed a handful of times. The CDR3 region has the DNA TGTGCCAGCAGCCGGTACTCTACAGGGGGTGAAAAACTGTTTTTT. This encodes CASSRYSTGGEKLFF. The chain couples TRBV5-5 to TRBJ1-4; 8 bases are a match to TRBD1. After removal of 4 bases from V and 7 bases from J, the junction contained 9 bases not matched to a gene. This CDR3 comprises 15 residues. Germline assignment: CDR1 SGHKS and CDR2 YYEKEE (reference sequence).

The J gene is TRBJ2-7, the V gene TRBV2, with TRBD2 matching 8 bases. Germline trimming cut 10 bases from V and 4 bases from J; bases unmatched to any gene: 6. This CDR3 is 12 amino acids long. The germline V gene has CDR1 SNHLY and CDR2 FYNNEI. The CDR3 loop reads CATGTRGYEQYF. The CDR3 DNA reads TGTGCCACCGGGACTAGGGGGTACGAGCAGTACTTC.

A few counts support this clonotype. The gene calls are TRBV9 and TRBJ2-7; D ambiguous. Germline V gene sequence: CDR1 SGDLS, CDR2 YYNGEE. Trimming left V 0 bases short and J 2 bases short, with 9 bases between. The CDR3 loop spans 14 amino acids. The CDR3 nucleotides read TGTGCCAGCAGCGTAGGGGCTTCGCCCTACGAGCAGTACTTC. It translates to CASSVGASPYEQYF.

This clonotype was picked up a small number of times. V gene TRBV12-3 or TRBV12-4 combines with J gene TRBJ2-1; a possible D gene is TRBD2 (6 bases). This CDR3 has 20 amino acids. Between the trimmed V and J ends, which lost 4 bases and 3 bases, there was a span of 28 bases. The CDR3, as DNA: TGTGCCAGCAGTTCGCCCTCTTTTATCGCGGAGGGCCAAGACTACAATGAGCAGTTCTTC. Protein sequence: CASSSPSFIAEGQDYNEQFF.